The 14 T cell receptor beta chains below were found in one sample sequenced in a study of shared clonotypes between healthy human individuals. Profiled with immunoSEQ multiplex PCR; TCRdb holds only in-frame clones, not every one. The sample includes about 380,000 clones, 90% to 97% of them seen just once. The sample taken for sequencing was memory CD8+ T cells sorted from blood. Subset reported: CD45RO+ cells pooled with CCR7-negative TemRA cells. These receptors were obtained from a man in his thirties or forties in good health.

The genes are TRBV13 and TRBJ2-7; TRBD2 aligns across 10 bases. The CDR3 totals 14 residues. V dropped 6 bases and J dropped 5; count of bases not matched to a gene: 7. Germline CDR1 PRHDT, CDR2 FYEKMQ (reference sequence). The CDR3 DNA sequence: TGTGCCAGCAGTACCCTAGCGGGAGTTGACGAGCAGTACTTC. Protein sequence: CASSTLAGVDEQYF.

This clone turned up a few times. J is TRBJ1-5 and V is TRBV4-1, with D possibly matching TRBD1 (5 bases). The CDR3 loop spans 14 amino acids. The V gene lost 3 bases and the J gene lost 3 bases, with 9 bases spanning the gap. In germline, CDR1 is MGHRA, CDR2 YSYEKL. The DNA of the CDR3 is TGCGCCAGCAGCCAGCCGGGACTCAATCAGCCCCAGCATTTT. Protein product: CASSQPGLNQPQHF.

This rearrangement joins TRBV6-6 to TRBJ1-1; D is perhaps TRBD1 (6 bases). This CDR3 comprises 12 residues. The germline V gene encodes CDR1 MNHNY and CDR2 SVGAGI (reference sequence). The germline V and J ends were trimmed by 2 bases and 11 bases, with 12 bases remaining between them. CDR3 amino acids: CASSYLTGIAFF. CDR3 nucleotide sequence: TGTGCCAGCAGTTACCTTACAGGGATCGCTTTCTTT.

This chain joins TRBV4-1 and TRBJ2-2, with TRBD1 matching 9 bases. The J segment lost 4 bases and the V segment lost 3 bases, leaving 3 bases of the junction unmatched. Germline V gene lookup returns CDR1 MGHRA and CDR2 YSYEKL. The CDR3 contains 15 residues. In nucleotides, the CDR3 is TGCGCCAGCAGCCAGGGACAGGGACTCACCGGGGAGCTGTTTTTT. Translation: CASSQGQGLTGELFF.

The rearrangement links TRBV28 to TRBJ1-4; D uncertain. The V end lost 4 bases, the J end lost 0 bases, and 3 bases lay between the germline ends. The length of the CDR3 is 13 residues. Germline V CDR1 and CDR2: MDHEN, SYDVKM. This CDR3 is CASSSATNEKLFF. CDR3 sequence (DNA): TGTGCCAGCAGTTCAGCAACTAATGAAAAACTGTTTTTT.

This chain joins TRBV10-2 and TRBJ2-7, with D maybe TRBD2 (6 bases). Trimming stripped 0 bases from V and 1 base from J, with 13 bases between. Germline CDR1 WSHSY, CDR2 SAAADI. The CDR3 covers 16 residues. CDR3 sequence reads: CASSESPSGTSYEQYF. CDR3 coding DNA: TGCGCCAGCAGTGAGTCTCCCTCGGGGACTTCCTACGAGCAGTACTTC.

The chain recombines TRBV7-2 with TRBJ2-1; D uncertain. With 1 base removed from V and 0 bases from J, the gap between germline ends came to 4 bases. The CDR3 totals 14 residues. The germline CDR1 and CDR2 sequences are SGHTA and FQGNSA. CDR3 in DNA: TGTGCCAGCAGCTTAGGTTACTCCTACAATGAGCAGTTCTTC. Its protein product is CASSLGYSYNEQFF.

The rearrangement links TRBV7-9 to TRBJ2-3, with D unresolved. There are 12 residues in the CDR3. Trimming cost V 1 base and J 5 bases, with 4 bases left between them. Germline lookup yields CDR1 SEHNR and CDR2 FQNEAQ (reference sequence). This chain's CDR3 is CASSLVQDTQYF. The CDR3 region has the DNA TGTGCCAGCAGCTTAGTACAAGATACGCAGTATTTT. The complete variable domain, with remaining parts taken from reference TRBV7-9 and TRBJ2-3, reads DTGVSQNPRHKITKRGQNVTFRCDPISEHNRLYWYRQTLGQGPEFLTYFQNEAQLEKSRLLSDRFSAERPKGSFSTLEIQRTEQGDSAMYLCASSLVQDTQYFGPGTRLTVL.

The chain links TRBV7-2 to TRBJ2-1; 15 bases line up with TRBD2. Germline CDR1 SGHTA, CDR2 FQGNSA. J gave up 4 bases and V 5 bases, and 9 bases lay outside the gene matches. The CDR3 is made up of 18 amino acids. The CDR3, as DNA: TGTGCCAGCAGCCCGCCGGGACTAGCGGGAGGCCTGTACAATGAGCAGTTCTTC. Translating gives CASSPPGLAGGLYNEQFF.

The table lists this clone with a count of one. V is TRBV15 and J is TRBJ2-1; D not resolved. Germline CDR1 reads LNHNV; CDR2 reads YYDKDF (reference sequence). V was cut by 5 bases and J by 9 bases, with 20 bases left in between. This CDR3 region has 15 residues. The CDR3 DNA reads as TGTGCCACCAGCGAGAGAACGGGTTTAGGCAGTGAGCAGTTCTTC. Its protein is CATSERTGLGSEQFF.

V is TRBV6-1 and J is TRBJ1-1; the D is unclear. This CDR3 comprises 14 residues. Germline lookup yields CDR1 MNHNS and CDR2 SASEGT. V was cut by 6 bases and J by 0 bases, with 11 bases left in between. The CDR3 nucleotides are TGTGCCAGCAGGCGGTGGCTTATGAACACTGAAGCTTTCTTT. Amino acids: CASRRWLMNTEAFF.

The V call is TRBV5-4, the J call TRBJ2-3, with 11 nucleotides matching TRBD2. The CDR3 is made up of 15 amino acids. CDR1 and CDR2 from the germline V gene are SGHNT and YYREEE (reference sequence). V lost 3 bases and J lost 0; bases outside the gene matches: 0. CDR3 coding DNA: TGTGCCAGCAGCTGGACTAGCGGGAGCACAGATACGCAGTATTTT. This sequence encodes CASSWTSGSTDTQYF.

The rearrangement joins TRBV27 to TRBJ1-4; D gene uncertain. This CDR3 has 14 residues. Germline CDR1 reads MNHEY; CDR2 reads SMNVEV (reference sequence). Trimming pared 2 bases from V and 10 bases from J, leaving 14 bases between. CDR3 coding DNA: TGTGCCAGCAGTTTAAGGCTACGGGTAGGAAAACTGTTTTTT. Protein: CASSLRLRVGKLFF.

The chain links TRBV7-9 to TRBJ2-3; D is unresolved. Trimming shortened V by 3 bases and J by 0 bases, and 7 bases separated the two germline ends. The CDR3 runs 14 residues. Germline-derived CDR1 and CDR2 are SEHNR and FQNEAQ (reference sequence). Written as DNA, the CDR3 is TGTGCCAGCAGCTTCGACGGGAGCACAGATACGCAGTATTTT. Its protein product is CASSFDGSTDTQYF. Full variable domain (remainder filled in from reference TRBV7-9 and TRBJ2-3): DTGVSQNPRHKITKRGQNVTFRCDPISEHNRLYWYRQTLGQGPEFLTYFQNEAQLEKSRLLSDRFSAERPKGSFSTLEIQRTEQGDSAMYLCASSFDGSTDTQYFGPGTRLTVL.